This T cell receptor beta chain was documented in a study of cytomegalovirus exposure and HLA in healthy donors (dated by TCRdb to 2016 to 2017). At the level of the whole study: According to an earlier analysis of a few hundred of the donors, 150 million to 200 million T cells yielded 120 million or so unique TCR beta sequences and around 280 Gb of sequence data. Roughly 300 gigabases of sequencing data and tens of millions of unique TCR sequences were included in an early release covering under 650 HLA-typed donors. The genetic ancestry cluster associated with self-reported Caucasian donors included about 81% of the roughly 400 genotyped donors. The study aimed to test whether cataloging public T cell receptors could reveal signatures of past pathogen exposure. The study profiled the T cell repertoires of 500 to 800 subjects by immunosequencing and related them to cytomegalovirus serostatus. In addition to the first cohort of roughly 700 subjects, a separate validation cohort of around 110 different subjects was used. To predict cytomegalovirus infection status, the study brought together high-throughput TCR immunosequencing, statistical association of individual TCRs with disease status, and machine learning. A later analysis re-examined previously published TCR beta repertoires from more than 650 donors and added high-resolution HLA genotyping to investigate patterns of TCR occurrence. In the later analysis, no new phenotypic data were used to find candidate immune exposures; instead, reliance was placed on TCR beta sequences and their occurrence across donors. An earlier analysis of 500 to 750 of the donors applied high-throughput TCR beta sequencing to assess whether each TCR beta V gene segment acted as functional or pseudogenic. Donor age, sex, ethnicity and CMV serostatus were collected together with the repertoire data. In a later genetic analysis, genome-wide SNP genotypes for about three fifths of the roughly 670 donors were used, and that subset was treated as a discovery cohort. All discovery cohort repertoires had been generated on a single sequencing platform. HLA typing included class I and class II loci at four-digit resolution. The number of typed donors differed by locus: about 620-640 for A, B, C, DRB1 and DQB1; 522 for DQA1; approximately 600 for DPA1; and some 450 for DPB1. Roughly five DR-DQ haplotypes were handled as single units for association and clustering, since linkage in the cohort was strong. Among almost 400 genotyped donors of the cohort, an average of about 240,000 unique TCR beta nucleotide sequences were sequenced per donor, about a sixth of them non-productive.

A few counts support this clone. Its antigen specificity is not known. There are no base qualities to consult, and no much larger clone falls within one base. The library was produced with the immunoSEQ multiplex PCR assay. For the multiplex PCR, a mixture combining 60 forward primers for TCR Vbeta segments and 13 reverse primers for TCR Jbeta segments was used. The CDR3 region of rearranged TCR beta genes was amplified from genomic DNA by a multiplex PCR assay. The Illumina HiSeq System was used to sequence the amplified TCR beta libraries as 87-base-pair reads. Turning to the authors' computational methods: In a later analysis, about 80 million unique TCR beta chains were counted across the 500 to 700 repertoires, and roughly 10 million of these chains were shared by at least two donors. To remove PCR and sequencing errors, raw reads were error-corrected and collapsed into unique sequences using a nearest-neighbor algorithm that merged closely related sequences. Alignment of CDR3 sequences to IMGT reference sequences was used to assign V, D and J gene segments. For a sequence to be retained, a match of at least six nucleotides to both a V gene segment and a J gene segment was required. Rearrangements were called productive when the CDR3 lacked stop codons and stayed in frame with V and J; all others were non-productive. Following IMGT convention, CDR3 was defined as the stretch from the second conserved V-encoded cysteine to the conserved J-encoded phenylalanine. The earlier analysis of some 580 of the donors excluded any sequence lacking an unambiguous match to a single V gene segment. An earlier analysis of a few hundred of the donors classified V segments as functional when productive rearrangements were above 56.7% and as segregating when the standard deviation between donors was above 5%. A statistical classification framework was built to diagnose cytomegalovirus status from the catalog of TCR beta chain sequences. A later analysis assigned V and J genes by comparing TCR nucleotide sequences with IMGT/GENE-DB human TR gene sequences. Using the TCRdist pipeline, a later analysis assigned CDR3 sequences along with most-parsimonious VDJ recombination scenarios. In a later analysis, each TCR beta chain was defined by its CDR3 amino acid sequence together with its V-gene family, and reads lacking a unique V-gene family were excluded. To address suspected cross-contamination and a sequencing artifact, a later analysis removed some 620 highly shared, low-generation-probability nucleotide sequences. In a later analysis, a clonal expansion index was calculated for each public chain from normalized within-repertoire ranks of inferred template counts. In a later analysis, generation probabilities were computed using a VDJ recombination model fitted to out-of-frame rearrangements, and the results were checked against IGoR. In a later analysis, TCR-TCR, TCR-HLA and TCR-CMV co-occurrence was scored with hypergeometric tests, and a repertoire-size bias correction was applied to TCR pairs. False discovery rates were estimated in a later analysis by permuting HLA or CMV assignments 20 times. In a later analysis, co-occurring TCRs were grouped using DBSCAN, with TCRdist sequence similarity added in when clustering inside HLA-allele-positive subsets. Repertoires with fewer than 30,000 or more than 120,000 public chains were left out of co-occurrence clustering, as were five repertoires with anomalous nucleotide sharing. Sourced from immuneACCESS, this table was stored by TCRdb with only in-frame sequences that have V and J called. A share of the clones is absent; for the studies checked, an unresolved V gene accounts for under half, and the remainder has no known explanation. V, J and clone size are those of that table, while D and trimming were read from the DNA. The sample contains about 200,000 clones, 70% to 85% of them found a single time. Clones ranked in the top ten supply 0.2% to 0.25% of the sample.

The cysteine opens and the phenylalanine closes a CDR3 of 16 amino acids. Only the CDR3 part of the read is kept: 48 bases, read in frame from the first base. CDR1 and CDR2 are read off the germline V gene (reference sequence) as SEHNR and FQNEAQ. Germline trimming: 5 bases from V, 10 bases from J; junction bases outside gene matches: 10. What the authors observed across the whole study: Compared with the approximately 670-donor mean, donors in an Asian-associated ancestry cluster had fewer N-insertions in productive TCRs, according to a later genetic analysis. According to a later analysis, parvovirus B19, influenza, CMV and Epstein-Barr virus appeared linked to several top co-occurrence clusters. Broadly in line with IMGT annotations, most TCR beta V segments showed up in productive rearrangements about 87% or about 30% of the time in an earlier analysis of about 500 of the donors. A later analysis associated about 17,000 TCR beta sequences with specific HLA alleles at a false discovery rate of 0.05. In vitro tests confirmed that a few of the cytomegalovirus-associated TCR beta chains recognize cytomegalovirus antigens. It was suggested by the authors that the approach could potentially be generalized to other disease states and immunological phenotypes. A further reported finding was that TCR beta sequences accurately predicted the HLA-A and HLA-B alleles for most subjects in the first cohort. According to a later analysis, TCR association rates differed among HLA loci, with DRB1 alleles showing the most associated TCRs and HLA-C alleles showing the fewest. While some public TCRs were present in many individuals, most TCR sequences turned up only very rarely across donors. A later analysis found that most CMV-associated TCR beta chains appeared HLA-restricted, with HLA associations seemingly driven largely by CMV exposure. In the study, some 160 TCR beta chains were listed as associated with cytomegalovirus. Cytomegalovirus status was reported to be diagnosed by the classifier with high specificity and sensitivity in both the original and validation cohorts. Some IMGT-functional V segments, including TRBV6-2 and TRBV6-3, could not be told apart with the 87-base-pair reads, so those segments were excluded. The presence/absence analyses assumed that sequencing depth was roughly uniform across donors, and that assumption may not be true. Only TCR beta chains were sequenced in this cohort, and the absence of alpha or paired-chain data limited detectable features. For the cohort, immune exposure information was limited to CMV serostatus. Linkage disequilibrium might explain the correlated functional status among segregating V segments, but an unknown experimental factor could not be ruled out. A cluster of highly shared sequence variants was judged likely to be a technical artifact of the sequencing pipeline. A later analysis found that HLA-associated TCR beta chains were more clonally expanded and had lower generation probabilities than equally common non-associated chains. The earlier analysis of 587 of the donors excluded some 15 rarely observed V segments, including chromosome 9 orphons, because counts were too low. When HLA alleles, especially DR and DQ, strongly co-occurred, TCR associations were difficult to assign to individual alleles. An association between a missense DCLRE1C variant and V-gene and J-gene trimming of TCR beta chains was found in a later genetic analysis and replicated in an independent cohort. HLA typing was unavailable for some donors at each locus, so association tests used only the typed subset.

In total, around 600 healthy bone marrow donors made up the cohort. Cohort members were all nominally healthy when sampled, although unrecorded immune exposures were likely present. The donor tested CMV seronegative, placing the donor among the 352 seronegative members of the cohort. Each donor provided a peripheral blood sample, and peripheral blood mononuclear cells were used for TCR beta sequencing. The Qiagen DNeasy Blood Extraction Kit was used to extract genomic DNA from the blood cell samples. This sequence originates from a girl aged 2 to 9 in good health and CMV-seronegative. Sequencing was performed on PBMCs. The sequence links TRBV7-9 to TRBJ2-1; the junction holds 14 bases that match TRBD2. The DNA sequence is TGTGCCAGCAGCAGGGGGACTAGCGGGAGCCACGAGGAGCAGTTCTTC. This translates into CASSRGTSGSHEEQFF.